Shown below are 30 T cell receptor beta chains from a single sample sequenced in a study of T cells after posttransplantation cyclophosphamide. TCRdb's copy holds only in-frame clones and misses some; the assay was immunoSEQ multiplex PCR. This table holds roughly 19,000 clones, roughly 90% found once. Treatment was busulfan-fludarabine conditioning, a marrow graft, and cyclophosphamide on days +3 and +4. Sequencing was performed on PBMCs, taken after allogeneic stem cell transplant with posttransplant cyclophosphamide. Receptors were obtained from a female patient between 35 and 55 years old who received an allogeneic stem cell transplant from a related donor, was CMV-positive, and had no GVHD. Some T cells could come from the graft donor.

The gene calls are TRBV4-1 and TRBJ2-1; 11 nucleotides match TRBD2. V shed 4 bases and J 6 bases; nucleotides not matched to a gene: 11. CDR1 and CDR2 from the germline V gene are MGHRA and YSYEKL. This CDR3 has 17 residues. Here the CDR3 DNA reads TGCGCCAGCAGCCGAGTACCACTAGCGGGAGTTGGCAATGAGCAGTTCTTC. Encoded protein: CASSRVPLAGVGNEQFF.

The chain uses TRBV27 and TRBJ2-3; 15 positions agree with TRBD2. The V and J ends lost 3 bases and 3 bases, in that order; junction bases with no gene match: 7. The germline gives CDR1 MNHEY, CDR2 SMNVEV (reference sequence). This CDR3 region has 18 residues. CDR3 in DNA: TGTGCCAGCAGTTTCATCGGACTAGCGGGAGGGCGGACAGATACGCAGTATTTT. This codes for CASSFIGLAGGRTDTQYF.

The chain combines TRBV9 with TRBJ2-7; 8 positions agree with TRBD2. V lost 2 bases and J lost 2; bases outside the gene matches: 3. CDR3 length: 14 residues. CDR1 and CDR2 (germline): SGDLS, YYNGEE. CDR3 amino acids: CASSVGLGAYEQYF. CDR3 DNA sequence: TGTGCCAGCAGCGTGGGACTAGGTGCCTACGAGCAGTACTTC.

The CDR3 coding sequence is TGTGCCATCAGTACTAGCGGGATCCAAGAGACCCAGTACTTC. Translated, it gives CAISTSGIQETQYF. The rearrangement uses TRBV10-3 and TRBJ2-5, with TRBD2 identical over 10 bases. This CDR3 has 14 residues. The V gene's germline CDR1 is ENHRY and CDR2 SYGVKD. Trimming removed 5 bases from V and 1 base from J; junction bases left unmatched: 1.

The chain employs TRBV5-1 and TRBJ2-5, with a tentative D call TRBD2 (6 bases). Germline V CDR1 and CDR2: SGHRS, YFSETQ. There are 13 residues in the CDR3. Deletions cut 3 bases from V and 5 bases from J, with 11 bases between. CDR3 bases: TGCGCCAGCAGCTGGCGGGGTGGGGAGACCCAGTACTTC. Translation: CASSWRGGETQYF.

The chain combines TRBV28 with TRBJ2-1; 7 bases align to TRBD2. CDR1 and CDR2 (germline): MDHEN, SYDVKM. This CDR3 contains 16 residues. V dropped 5 bases and J dropped 0; count of bases not matched to a gene: 7. The CDR3 DNA follows: TGTGCCAGCAGTCATCGACCGGGAGGCTCCTACAATGAGCAGTTCTTC. It specifies CASSHRPGGSYNEQFF.

The sample holds one count of this clone. The chain has TRBV4-3 and TRBJ1-3, with TRBD1 matching 8 bases. CDR1 and CDR2 (germline): LGHNA, YSLEER. The CDR3 totals 15 residues. The V segment lost 4 bases and the J segment 4 bases; nucleotides outside the gene matches: 6. The CDR3 loop reads CASSRTGHGGNTIYF. The CDR3 DNA reads TGCGCCAGCAGCCGGACAGGGCATGGAGGAAACACCATATATTTT.

The J gene is TRBJ1-4, the V gene TRBV29-1; TRBD1 might be the D (5 bases). Germline V gene lookup returns CDR1 SQVTM and CDR2 ANQGSEA. The V end was cut by 5 bases, the J end by 8 bases, with 12 bases between. The CDR3 runs 12 residues. The DNA of the CDR3 is TGCAGCGTTATCAACCCAGGGGAAAAACTGTTTTTT. Its translation is CSVINPGEKLFF.

This clone was seen more than once but under ten times. This chain uses TRBV5-6 with TRBJ1-1; 10 bases align to TRBD1. V lost 3 bases and J lost 11; bases outside the gene matches: 19. This CDR3 contains 17 residues. CDR1 is SGHDT, CDR2 YYEEEE, per germline. The CDR3 bases are TGTGCCAGCAGCTCGCTCAAACTTCCGACAGGGGGCGAGTCGGCTTTCTTT. The encoded protein is CASSSLKLPTGGESAFF.

This sequence joins TRBV7-2 and TRBJ1-2; 9 bases map to TRBD1. Trimming at V came to 6 bases and at J to 8 bases, leaving 13 bases not matched to a gene. From germline, CDR1 is SGHTA and CDR2 FQGNSA. The CDR3 covers 15 residues. The CDR3: CASSYQTGGSGGYTF. In nucleotides, the CDR3 is TGTGCCAGCAGTTACCAGACAGGGGGGTCGGGCGGCTACACCTTC.

V is TRBV7-3 and J is TRBJ1-1; D is ambiguous. CDR3 length equals 13 residues. Germline CDR1 SGHTA, CDR2 FQGTGA. Trimming removed 1 base from V and 1 base from J, with 4 bases in between. CDR3 sequence (DNA): TGTGCCAGCAGCTTAAACAGGAACACTGAAGCTTTCTTT. Its translation is CASSLNRNTEAFF.

The V call is TRBV7-3, the J call TRBJ2-1; TRBD2 matches 11 bases. The CDR3 is 16 residues long. In germline, CDR1 is SGHTA, CDR2 FQGTGA. After removal of 1 base from V and 4 bases from J, the junction contained 3 bases not matched to a gene. The CDR3 DNA is TGTGCCAGCAGCTTAAGGGGGACTAGCGGATACAATGAGCAGTTCTTC. This sequence encodes CASSLRGTSGYNEQFF.

This clone occurred once. This chain uses TRBV28 with TRBJ1-5; possible D gene TRBD1, 5 bases. The CDR3 totals 13 residues. Between the trimmed V and J ends, which lost 8 bases and 7 bases, there was a span of 15 bases. The germline gives CDR1 MDHEN, CDR2 SYDVKM. Here the CDR3 DNA reads TGTGCCAGCGAGCCCCAGGGTTACCAGCCCCAGCATTTT. Protein: CASEPQGYQPQHF. Complete variable domain (other parts from reference TRBV28 and TRBJ1-5): DVKVTQSSRYLVKRTGEKVFLECVQDMDHENMFWYRQDPGLGLRLIYFSYDVKMKEKGDIPEGYSVSREKKERFSLILESASTNQTSMYLCASEPQGYQPQHFGDGTRLSIL.

The V call is TRBV7-2, the J call TRBJ2-3; a weak D match, TRBD2 (6 bases). The germline V gene has CDR1 SGHTA and CDR2 FQGNSA. V was shortened by 4 bases and J by 0 bases, with 11 bases between the two germline ends. CDR3 length equals 15 residues. The CDR3 DNA follows: TGTGCCAGCAGCTCGACTAGATACAGCACAGATACGCAGTATTTT. Its translation: CASSSTRYSTDTQYF.

The rearrangement joins TRBV7-9 to TRBJ1-5; tentatively, D is TRBD1 (5 bases). This CDR3 is built from 14 residues. The ends were cut back, 0 bases at V and 5 bases at J, with 8 bases in the middle. Germline CDR1 and CDR2: SEHNR and FQNEAQ (reference sequence). The CDR3 region has the DNA TGTGCCAGCAGCTTAGCAGGGGTTTATCAGCCCCAGCATTTT. Translating gives CASSLAGVYQPQHF.

CDR3: CASSPISTDTQYF. The CDR3 DNA sequence: TGTGCCAGCAGCCCAATTAGCACAGATACGCAGTATTTT. The V gene is TRBV7-3, the J gene TRBJ2-3; no clear D. Looked up from germline, CDR1 is SGHTA and CDR2 is FQGTGA. V was trimmed by 5 bases and J by 0 bases, leaving 6 bases between them. The CDR3 has 13 amino acids.

The chain employs TRBV2 and TRBJ2-2; no clear D gene. V dropped 7 bases and J dropped 0 bases, with 3 bases sitting between them. This CDR3 region has 12 residues. CDR1 and CDR2 from the germline V gene are SNHLY and FYNNEI. CDR3 residues: CASITNTGELFF. CDR3 sequence (DNA): TGTGCCAGCATTACGAACACCGGGGAGCTGTTTTTT.

CDR3 nucleotide sequence: TGCGCCAGCAGTGTACCACAGGGGGCAATTACCTACGAGCAGTACTTC. It specifies CASSVPQGAITYEQYF. The rearrangement links TRBV10-2 to TRBJ2-7, with TRBD1 matching over 9 bases. The germline V gene encodes CDR1 WSHSY and CDR2 SAAADI. The CDR3 is 16 residues long. J was trimmed by 2 bases and V by 4 bases; bases with no gene match: 9.

V gene TRBV10-3 combines with J gene TRBJ2-7, with 10 bases aligning to TRBD2. With 6 bases clipped from V and 5 bases from J, the junction kept 10 bases outside the gene matches. The length of the CDR3 is 15 residues. Per the germline V gene, CDR1 is ENHRY and CDR2 is SYGVKD. The CDR3 spells CAISKLAGDRDEQYF. The CDR3 DNA follows: TGTGCCATCAGCAAGCTAGCGGGAGATCGGGACGAGCAGTACTTC.

In DNA, the CDR3 is TGTGCCAGCAGTCCGCCGGGACTAGCAGGGCTCCAAGATGAGCAGTTCTTC. It specifies CASSPPGLAGLQDEQFF. The J gene is TRBJ2-1, the V gene TRBV7-9, with 9 bases lining up with TRBD2. The ends lost 6 bases at V and 8 bases at J; junction bases unmatched: 17. The CDR3 covers 17 residues. Germline V gives CDR1 SEHNR, CDR2 FQNEAQ (reference sequence).

This rearrangement joins TRBV7-2 to TRBJ1-5; D is ambiguous. The CDR3 contains 12 residues. V lost 0 bases to trimming and J lost 7 bases, with 4 bases between them. Germline assignment: CDR1 SGHTA and CDR2 FQGNSA. This CDR3 is CASSLAGQPQHF. The CDR3 nucleotides read TGTGCCAGCAGCTTAGCTGGCCAGCCCCAGCATTTT.

The rearrangement links TRBV7-8 to TRBJ2-5; 7 bases line up with TRBD1. CDR1 and CDR2 from the germline V gene are SGHVS and FQNEAQ. V dropped 2 bases and J dropped 3; count of bases not matched to a gene: 6. The CDR3 is 15 amino acids. The CDR3 spells CASSLTTGAKETQYF. The CDR3 nucleotides are TGTGCCAGCAGCTTAACAACAGGGGCTAAAGAGACCCAGTACTTC.

The V gene is TRBV7-2, the J gene TRBJ1-5; 7 bases are a match to TRBD1. Germline V CDR1 and CDR2: SGHTA, FQGNSA. This CDR3 spans 15 amino acids. V lost 5 bases to trimming and J lost 3 bases; unmatched junction nucleotides: 7. The CDR3 DNA reads as TGTGCCAGCAGCCGATTTACAGGGGCCAATCAGCCCCAGCATTTT. Residues: CASSRFTGANQPQHF.

As for this clone: The junction shows a germline mismatch at one end, possibly a read error. Other DNA variants within this sample encode the same CDR3. CDR3 nucleotides: TGTGCCAGCAGTGAACAGGCGGGGAGAAACCCCTCTGGAAACACTATATATTTT. Amino acids: CASSEQAGRNPSGNTIYF. This chain joins TRBV6-1 and TRBJ1-3; D not resolved. Per the germline V gene, CDR1 is MNHNS and CDR2 is SASEGT. CDR3 length: 18 residues.

The chain has TRBV27 and TRBJ2-7, with TRBD1 matching 9 bases. This CDR3 is built from 15 residues. V lost 0 bases and J lost 9; bases outside the gene matches: 9. Germline CDR1 MNHEY, CDR2 SMNVEV (reference sequence). This CDR3 reads CASSLSSGTGRMQYF. The CDR3, as DNA: TGTGCCAGCAGTTTATCCTCCGGGACAGGGAGAATGCAGTACTTC.

V is TRBV7-3 and J is TRBJ2-1; 7 nucleotides line up with TRBD2. Germline V gene sequence: CDR1 SGHTA, CDR2 FQGTGA. Unmatched junction bases numbered 7, after V lost 5 bases and J lost 0 bases. The CDR3 runs 16 residues. In DNA, the CDR3 is TGTGCCAGCAGCGTTCATAGCGGGCGCTCCTACAATGAGCAGTTCTTC. Protein sequence: CASSVHSGRSYNEQFF. The entire variable domain, with the rest obtained from reference TRBV7-3 and TRBJ2-1, is as follows: GAGVSQTPSNKVTEKGKYVELRCDPISGHTALYWYRQSLGQGPEFLIYFQGTGAADDSGLPNDRFFAVRPEGSVSTLKIQRTERGDSAVYLCASSVHSGRSYNEQFFGPGTRLTVL.

The chain combines TRBV18 with TRBJ1-1; D uncertain. The CDR3 has 13 residues. The germline V gene encodes CDR1 KGHSH and CDR2 LQKENI. The ends were cut back, 6 bases at V and 1 base at J, with 9 bases in the middle. CDR3 region: CASSRPQNTEAFF. CDR3 DNA sequence: TGTGCCAGCTCGAGGCCGCAGAACACTGAAGCTTTCTTT.

Only one count was recorded for this clone. This rearrangement joins TRBV7-9 to TRBJ1-5; D is perhaps TRBD1 (5 bases). The CDR3 loop spans 14 amino acids. Trimming shortened V by 6 bases and J by 9 bases, and 18 bases separated the two germline ends. The V gene's germline CDR1 is SEHNR and CDR2 FQNEAQ (reference sequence). Written as DNA, the CDR3 is TGTGCCAGCAGTGAGAGTGTGGGGACTACGCCCCAGCATTTT. Its translation: CASSESVGTTPQHF.

V is TRBV6-5 and J is TRBJ2-1; 12 nucleotides line up with TRBD2. The germline CDR1 and CDR2 sequences are MNHEY and SVGAGI. J gave up 6 bases and V 3 bases, and 6 bases lay outside the gene matches. The CDR3 consists of 16 residues. For the CDR3, the DNA is TGTGCCAGCAGTTATTCGACTAGCGGGAGTGGCAATGAGCAGTTCTTC. It codes for CASSYSTSGSGNEQFF.

The chain couples TRBV7-9 to TRBJ1-2, with 9 nucleotides matching TRBD1. The CDR3 has 15 amino acids. V lost 6 bases, J lost 2 bases, and 7 bases stayed unmatched. Germline-derived CDR1 and CDR2 are SEHNR and FQNEAQ (reference sequence). The CDR3 bases are TGTGCCAGCAGTTTCATACAGGGGGCGAACTATGGCTACACCTTC. Its translation: CASSFIQGANYGYTF.